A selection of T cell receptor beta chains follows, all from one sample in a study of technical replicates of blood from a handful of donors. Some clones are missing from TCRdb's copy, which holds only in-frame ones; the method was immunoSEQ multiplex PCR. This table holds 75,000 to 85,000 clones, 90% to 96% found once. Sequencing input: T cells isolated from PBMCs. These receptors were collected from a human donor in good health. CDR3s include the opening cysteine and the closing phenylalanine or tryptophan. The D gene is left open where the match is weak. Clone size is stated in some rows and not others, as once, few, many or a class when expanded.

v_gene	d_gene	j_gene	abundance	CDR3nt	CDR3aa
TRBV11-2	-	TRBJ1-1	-	TGTGCCAGCAGCTTAGGAGGGGGGGGCACTGAAGCTTTCTTT	CASSLGGGGTEAFF
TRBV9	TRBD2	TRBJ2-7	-	TGTGCCAGCAGCGTAGAAGCTAGCGGCTCCTACGAGCAGTACTTC	CASSVEASGSYEQYF
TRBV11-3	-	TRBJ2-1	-	TGTGCCAGCAGCCTAAATGAGGCTGAGCAGTTCTTC	CASSLNEAEQFF
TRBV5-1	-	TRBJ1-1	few	TGCGCCAGCAGCACCGAGGGGGCTGAAGCTTTCTTT	CASSTEGAEAFF
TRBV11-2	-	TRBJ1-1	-	TGTGCCAGCAGCCCAGGATCTCTCGTATTCACTGAAGCTTTCTTT	CASSPGSLVFTEAFF
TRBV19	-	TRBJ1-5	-	TGTGCCAGTACCAGAACGGGGTATAATCAGCCCCAGCATTTT	CASTRTGYNQPQHF
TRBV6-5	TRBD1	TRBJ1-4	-	TGTGCCAGCAGTTACGGAGGGGGCTATGAAAAACTGTTTTTT	CASSYGGGYEKLFF
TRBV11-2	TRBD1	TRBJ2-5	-	TGTGCCAGCAGCTCAGATACAATAGACAGGGAGATGGTGGAGACCCAGTACTTC	CASSSDTIDREMVETQYF
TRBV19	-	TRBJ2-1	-	TGTGCCAGTAGTTATAGAGAGGGTTCCTACAATGAGCAGTTCTTC	CASSYREGSYNEQFF
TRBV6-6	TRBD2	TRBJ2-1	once	TGTGCCAGCAGTTACAAGCGGGAGGATGAGCAGTTCTTC	CASSYKREDEQFF
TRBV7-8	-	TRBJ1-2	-	TGTGCCAGCAGTCACACCTGGGGGGGGCATGGCTACACCTTC	CASSHTWGGHGYTF
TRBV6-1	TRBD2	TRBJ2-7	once	TGTGCCAGCACAACTAGCGGGAGCTACGAGCAGTACTTC	CASTTSGSYEQYF
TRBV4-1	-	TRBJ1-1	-	TGCGCCAGCAGCCAAGCGGTCCAGGTCCACACTGAAGCTTTCTTT	CASSQAVQVHTEAFF
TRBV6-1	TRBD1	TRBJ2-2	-	TGTGCCAGCAGTGAATTAGACAGGGGCACCGGGGAGCTGTTTTTT	CASSELDRGTGELFF
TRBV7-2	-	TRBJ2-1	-	TGTGCCAGCAGCCAACTCTACAATGAGCAGTTCTTC	CASSQLYNEQFF
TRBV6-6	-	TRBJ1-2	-	TGTGCCAGCAGTTACTCGACAGCTGGGGACTATGGCTACACCTTC	CASSYSTAGDYGYTF
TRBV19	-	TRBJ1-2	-	TGTGCCAGTAATTGGGTCGGGAACTATGGCTACACCTTC	CASNWVGNYGYTF
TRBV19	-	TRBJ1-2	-	TGTGCCAGTAGTAGAGCTAACTATGGCTACACCTTC	CASSRANYGYTF
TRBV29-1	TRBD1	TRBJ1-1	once	TGCAGCGTTGACAGAGACAGGGACTTTAAAGCTTTCTTT	CSVDRDRDFKAFF
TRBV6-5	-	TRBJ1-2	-	TGTGCCAGCGTGAGAGCGCTTGGCTATGGCTACACCTTC	CASVRALGYGYTF
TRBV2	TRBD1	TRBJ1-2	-	TGTGCCAGCCTCCGGGACAGGGGGTATACTAACTATGGCTACACCTTC	CASLRDRGYTNYGYTF
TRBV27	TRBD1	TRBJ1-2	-	TGTGCCAGCCGTCTAGGGAAAACGGGACAGGGAGACACCTTC	CASRLGKTGQGDTF
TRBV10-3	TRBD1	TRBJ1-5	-	TGTGCCATCAGCTCGGGACAGGGGGCTTTAAATCAGCCCCAGCATTTT	CAISSGQGALNQPQHF
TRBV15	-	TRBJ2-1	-	TGTGCCACCAGCCTATACAAGTACAGGGACAATGAGCAGTTCTTC	CATSLYKYRDNEQFF
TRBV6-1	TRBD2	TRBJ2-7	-	TGTGCCAGCAGTGGGCGTAGCGGGATCTACGAGCAGTACTTC	CASSGRSGIYEQYF
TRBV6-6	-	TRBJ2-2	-	TGTGCCATAAAGTCTAATCTTAACACCGGGGAGCTGTTTTTT	CAIKSNLNTGELFF
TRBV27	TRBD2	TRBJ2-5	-	TGTGCCAGCAGTTGGGGACTAGCGGGAGAAGAGACCCAGTACTTC	CASSWGLAGEETQYF